Each of the 31 T cell receptor beta chains below was sequenced from the same sample in a study of regulatory dendritic cells for organ transplantation. Sequencing used immunoSEQ multiplex PCR; TCRdb keeps in-frame clones, though not all of them. The profile shows over 25,000 clones, about four fifths of them singletons. Sequencing was done on a sample of naive CD4+ T cells from blood. Subset specified: CD45RA+ naive T cells. These TCRs come from a human donor in good health.

The chain combines TRBV19 with TRBJ2-7; TRBD2 agrees at 8 bases. The CDR3 contains 16 residues. Germline CDR1 LNHDA, CDR2 SQIVND (reference sequence). Losses at the gene ends were 3 bases for V and 6 bases for J; bases not matched to a gene: 13. CDR3 coding DNA: TGTGCCAGTAGTATCAATAGGCGGGGGGCCCGTTCCGAGCAGTACTTC. Translation: CASSINRRGARSEQYF.

As concerns this clone: One junction end disagrees with the germline gene, perhaps due to a read error. The rearrangement uses TRBV12-5 and TRBJ2-2; D may be TRBD2 (6 bases). Looked up from germline, CDR1 is LGHNT and CDR2 is FRNRAP. The CDR3 contains 17 residues. The CDR3 DNA reads as TGTGCTAGTGATTTGGCCCCAGCCGGGGACTACACCGGGGAGCTGTTTTTT. Protein sequence: CASDLAPAGDYTGELFF.

This chain uses TRBV29-1 with TRBJ2-3; the D gene is possibly TRBD2 (6 bases). Germline CDR1 reads SQVTM; CDR2 reads ANQGSEA. This CDR3 spans 12 amino acids. Trimming removed 3 bases from V and 3 bases from J, with 7 bases in between. This CDR3 reads CSVEEGTDTQYF. The CDR3 nucleotides read TGCAGCGTTGAGGAGGGTACAGATACGCAGTATTTT.

The genes are TRBV7-2 and TRBJ2-7; 9 bases agree with TRBD2. Germline V gene sequence: CDR1 SGHTA, CDR2 FQGNSA. V lost 7 bases to trimming and J lost 3 bases; unmatched junction nucleotides: 10. This CDR3 is built from 15 residues. The CDR3 reads CASTPDPSGVYEQYF. The CDR3 region has the DNA TGTGCCAGCACTCCAGACCCTAGCGGGGTCTACGAGCAGTACTTC.

The V and J genes are TRBV7-2 and TRBJ2-5; TRBD2 matches at 11 bases. After removal of 1 base from V and 3 bases from J, the junction contained 1 base not matched to a gene. This CDR3 contains 15 residues. Germline V gives CDR1 SGHTA, CDR2 FQGNSA. The CDR3 loop reads CASSLVAGGKETQYF. CDR3 in DNA: TGTGCCAGCAGCTTAGTAGCGGGGGGGAAAGAGACCCAGTACTTC.

V is TRBV15 and J is TRBJ1-5, with D unresolved. The CDR3 covers 15 residues. Deletions cut 1 base from V and 2 bases from J, with 9 bases between. Germline CDR1 is LNHNV and CDR2 is YYDKDF (reference sequence). The CDR3 sequence: CATSRVVQGNQPQHF. The CDR3 bases are TGTGCCACCAGCAGAGTAGTTCAGGGCAATCAGCCCCAGCATTTT.

This clone was seen a few times. The chain recombines TRBV2 with TRBJ1-2; 9 bases line up with TRBD1. The CDR3 consists of 13 residues. The V gene's germline CDR1 is SNHLY and CDR2 FYNNEI. With 8 bases clipped from V and 4 bases from J, the junction kept 5 bases outside the gene matches. The CDR3 here is CASPPGQGYGYTF. Here the CDR3 DNA reads TGTGCCAGCCCACCGGGACAGGGCTATGGCTACACCTTC.

This chain uses TRBV18 with TRBJ1-3, with TRBD1 matching 10 bases. The length of the CDR3 is 15 residues. Per the germline V gene, CDR1 is KGHSH and CDR2 is LQKENI. J lost 3 bases, V lost 4 bases, and 3 bases had no gene match. The CDR3 spells CASSRGTGDGNTIYF. CDR3 sequence (DNA): TGTGCCAGCTCACGTGGGACAGGGGATGGAAACACCATATATTTT.

The rearrangement uses TRBV18 and TRBJ2-3, with 14 positions matching TRBD2. Per the germline V gene, CDR1 is KGHSH and CDR2 is LQKENI. The junction had 3 bases not matched to a gene; V was cut back by 3 bases and J by 4 bases. This CDR3 has 16 amino acids. In DNA, the CDR3 is TGTGCCAGCTCACCGACTAGCGGGGGGGCCTCAGATACGCAGTATTTT. This encodes CASSPTSGGASDTQYF. Drawing the rest from reference TRBV18 and TRBJ2-3, the complete variable domain is NAGVMQNPRHLVRRRGQEARLRCSPMKGHSHVYWYRQLPEEGLKFMVYLQKENIIDESGMPKERFSAEFPKEGPSILRIQQVVRGDSAAYFCASSPTSGGASDTQYFGPGTRLTVL.

The chain couples TRBV15 to TRBJ2-5; 9 nucleotides line up with TRBD1. Germline V gene data show CDR1 as LNHNV and CDR2 as YYDKDF (reference sequence). The CDR3 runs 15 residues. V was pared by 4 bases and J by 5 bases, with 8 bases of the junction left unmatched. CDR3 region: CATSKPTGGRETQYF. CDR3 nucleotide sequence: TGTGCCACCAGCAAACCAACAGGGGGCCGGGAGACCCAGTACTTC.

This clone was found once. V usage is TRBV11-1 and J usage is TRBJ1-5; 7 nucleotides match TRBD1. The CDR3 length is 15 residues. J gave up 1 base and V 5 bases, and 5 bases lay outside the gene matches. The V gene's germline CDR1 is SGHAT and CDR2 FQDESV (reference sequence). The CDR3 sequence: CASSDRVKSNQPQHF. The CDR3 nucleotides are TGTGCCAGCAGCGACAGGGTGAAAAGCAATCAGCCCCAGCATTTT.

The chain uses TRBV19 and TRBJ2-7; tentatively, D is TRBD1 (5 bases). Germline CDR1 LNHDA, CDR2 SQIVND (reference sequence). There are 14 residues in the CDR3. Trimming took off 4 bases at V and 3 bases at J, with 13 bases between the two ends. The CDR3 DNA follows: TGTGCCAGTAGTAGTGAGACAGTATTCTACGAGCAGTACTTC. It translates to CASSSETVFYEQYF.

This clone was observed a handful of times. The V and J genes are TRBV6-5 and TRBJ1-6, with D possibly TRBD1 on 5 matching bases. CDR1 and CDR2 from the germline V gene are MNHEY and SVGAGI. The CDR3 is made up of 13 amino acids. Trimming stripped 6 bases from V and 7 bases from J, with 10 bases between. The CDR3 nucleotides are TGTGCCAGCAGAGAGACAGTGAATTCACCCCTCCACTTT. Protein sequence: CASRETVNSPLHF.

V usage is TRBV12-5 and J usage is TRBJ1-6; tentative D call: TRBD1 (6 bases). Germline-derived CDR1 and CDR2 are LGHNT and FRNRAP. The germline V and J ends were trimmed by 1 base and 7 bases, with 11 bases remaining between them. This CDR3 contains 15 residues. For the CDR3, the DNA is TGTGCTAGTGGTTTGGGTACAGGGCGAAATTCACCCCTCCACTTT. Its protein product is CASGLGTGRNSPLHF.

This rearrangement joins TRBV7-9 to TRBJ1-2; D ambiguous. The CDR3 is 13 amino acids. V was pared by 0 bases and J by 4 bases, with 6 bases between. CDR1 SEHNR and CDR2 FQNEAQ come from the germline V gene (reference sequence). CDR3 sequence (DNA): TGTGCCAGCAGCTTAGCTGAGCTCTATGGCTACACCTTC. This gives the protein CASSLAELYGYTF.

This rearrangement joins TRBV21-1 to TRBJ2-7; TRBD2 was called by the table and not checked on the DNA. TRBV21-1 is a documented pseudogene. This CDR3 is 16 amino acids long. CDR3 in amino acids: CASSKPRDRHSYEQYF. In DNA form, the CDR3 reads TGTGCCAGCAGCAAACCGCGGGACCGACACTCCTACGAGCAGTACTTC.

This chain joins TRBV5-4 and TRBJ2-3; maybe TRBD2 (5 bases). V was clipped by 2 bases and J by 5 bases, with 9 bases between them. CDR1 is SGHNT, CDR2 YYREEE, per germline (reference sequence). This CDR3 comprises 13 residues. The CDR3 DNA sequence: TGTGCCAGCAGCTTCGCGGGCGGAGATACGCAGTATTTT. Translation gives CASSFAGGDTQYF. Using reference TRBV5-4 and TRBJ2-3 for the parts outside the CDR3, the full variable domain is ETGVTQSPTHLIKTRGQQVTLRCSSQSGHNTVSWYQQALGQGPQFIFQYYREEENGRGNFPPRFSGLQFPNYSSELNVNALELDDSALYLCASSFAGGDTQYFGPGTRLTVL.

V and J are TRBV14 and TRBJ2-3, with TRBD1 matching 11 bases. The V and J ends lost 2 bases and 3 bases, in that order; junction bases with no gene match: 1. There are 15 residues in the CDR3. The germline V gene has CDR1 SGHDN and CDR2 FVKESK. CDR3 sequence reads: CASSQWDRGTDTQYF. The CDR3 DNA sequence: TGTGCCAGCAGCCAATGGGACAGGGGGACAGATACGCAGTATTTT.

Comments on this clone: Because the CDR3's place on the DNA is in doubt, the DNA is left out and the CDR3 is given as listed by TCRdb. The chain combines TRBV19 with TRBJ2-3; the table gives TRBD2 as D, unverified against the DNA. The CDR3 spans 15 residues, counting both ends. Germline V gene sequence: CDR1 LNHDA, CDR2 SQIVND (reference sequence). The CDR3 loop reads CASSISARAVDTQYF.

This clone has more than one count but fewer than ten. CDR3 nucleotides: TGTGCCAGCAGCTCCCGGACAGGGGGGAATTCACCCCTCCACTTT. Encoded protein: CASSSRTGGNSPLHF. The chain couples TRBV9 to TRBJ1-6, with 10 bases lining up with TRBD1. This CDR3 has 15 amino acids. Trimming took 4 bases from V and 7 from J; bases not matched to a gene: 5. Germline V gives CDR1 SGDLS, CDR2 YYNGEE.

The V and J genes are TRBV5-1 and TRBJ2-1, with 7 bases that match TRBD1. In germline, CDR1 is SGHRS, CDR2 YFSETQ. With 0 bases clipped from V and 3 bases from J, the junction kept 6 bases outside the gene matches. CDR3 length: 16 residues. The chain's CDR3 is CASSLETGINYNEQFF. CDR3 in DNA: TGCGCCAGCAGCTTGGAGACAGGGATAAACTACAATGAGCAGTTCTTC.

In its sample, this clone was seen once. The chain recombines TRBV7-9 with TRBJ2-6; no definite D call. Trimming cost V 3 bases and J 0 bases, with 3 bases left between them. This CDR3 is built from 14 residues. Looked up from germline, CDR1 is SEHNR and CDR2 is FQNEAQ (reference sequence). Here the CDR3 reads CASSLSSGANVLTF. CDR3 nucleotide sequence: TGTGCCAGCAGCTTGAGCTCTGGGGCCAACGTCCTGACTTTC.

The chain combines TRBV18 with TRBJ2-5; D remains ambiguous. V dropped 1 base and J dropped 2 bases, with 8 bases sitting between them. This CDR3 contains 14 residues. The germline gives CDR1 KGHSH, CDR2 LQKENI. DNA of the CDR3: TGTGCCAGCTCACCACAACACGAACAAGAGACCCAGTACTTC. It translates to CASSPQHEQETQYF.

The chain links TRBV9 to TRBJ1-4; 9 bases line up with TRBD1. The germline CDR1 and CDR2 sequences are SGDLS and YYNGEE. CDR3 length: 16 residues. J gave up 8 bases and V 3 bases, and 11 bases lay outside the gene matches. The CDR3 here is CASSARPTGGNEKLFF. CDR3 coding DNA: TGTGCCAGCAGCGCCCGCCCTACAGGGGGCAACGAAAAACTGTTTTTT.

The count of this clone is one. The rearrangement links TRBV29-1 to TRBJ1-2, with D uncertain. The CDR3 covers 12 residues. Germline V gene lookup returns CDR1 SQVTM and CDR2 ANQGSEA. Between the trimmed V and J ends, which lost 6 bases and 0 bases, there was a span of 8 bases. The DNA of the CDR3 is TGCAGCGTACTGCCCGCTAACTATGGCTACACCTTC. Translated, it gives CSVLPANYGYTF.

The CDR3, as DNA: TGTGCCAGCAGTGGCCGAGGGGGGAACACTGAAGCTTTCTTT. Translation: CASSGRGGNTEAFF. The chain combines TRBV6-1 with TRBJ1-1; perhaps TRBD1 as D (6 bases). The V gene's germline CDR1 is MNHNS and CDR2 SASEGT. CDR3 size: 14 residues. V was shortened by 4 bases and J by 1 base, with 10 bases between the two germline ends.

V gene TRBV15 combines with J gene TRBJ1-4, with D perhaps TRBD1 (5 bases). With 0 bases removed from V and 8 bases from J, the gap between germline ends came to 16 bases. This CDR3 is 16 amino acids long. Germline V CDR1 and CDR2: LNHNV, YYDKDF (reference sequence). The CDR3 region has the DNA TGTGCCACCAGCAGAGATAATGGGGCGGTGGGGGAAAAACTGTTTTTT. This codes for CATSRDNGAVGEKLFF.

The CDR3, as DNA: TGTGCCAGCAGTTACCAGCCGGGGGGCGCTCTTGGCTACACCTTC. It encodes CASSYQPGGALGYTF. V usage is TRBV6-5 and J usage is TRBJ1-2, with D perhaps matching TRBD1 (6 bases). Per germline, CDR1 MNHEY and CDR2 SVGAGI. Deletions cut 2 bases from V and 7 bases from J, with 17 bases between. The CDR3 is 15 residues long.

The CDR3 nucleotides read TGCGCCAGCAGCCGACTACAGGGGGGAAACTACGAGCAGTACTTC. This translates into CASSRLQGGNYEQYF. The V call is TRBV4-3, the J call TRBJ2-7; 8 positions match TRBD1. Germline V gene sequence: CDR1 LGHNA, CDR2 YSLEER. The CDR3 is made up of 15 amino acids. V gave up 4 bases and J gave up 3 bases; unmatched junction bases: 8.

J is TRBJ1-5 and V is TRBV5-1; D is unresolved. V lost 0 bases and J lost 10, with 11 bases in between. This CDR3 is built from 13 residues. Germline V gene data show CDR1 as SGHRS and CDR2 as YFSETQ. In nucleotides, the CDR3 is TGCGCCAGCAGCTTGGAACGGGGTAGACCCCAGCATTTT. Its translation is CASSLERGRPQHF.

The chain uses TRBV2 and TRBJ1-1; D is unclear. CDR3 size: 14 residues. Trimming took 3 bases from V and 2 from J, leaving 10 bases between them. Looked up from germline, CDR1 is SNHLY and CDR2 is FYNNEI. The CDR3 DNA sequence: TGTGCCAGCAGTGATATTCGGGGAAACACTGAAGCTTTCTTT. This codes for CASSDIRGNTEAFF. Together with reference TRBV2 and TRBJ1-1, the CDR3 gives the full variable domain: EPEVTQTPSHQVTQMGQEVILRCVPISNHLYFYWYRQILGQKVEFLVSFYNNEISEKSEIFDDQFSVERPDGSNFTLKIRSTKLEDSAMYFCASSDIRGNTEAFFGQGTRLTVV.